The 25 T cell receptor beta chains below were found in one sample sequenced in a study of T cells after yellow fever vaccination. MiXCR, applied by TCRdb to the 5' RACE reads, yields one record per CDR3 protein. The sample comprises about 330,000 distinct CDR3 sequences, 7% to 9% of which are singletons, and roughly 15% rests with the top ten. The material was PBMCs, obtained roughly 47 days after the first yellow fever vaccination. The receptors were sampled from a man aged 18 to 30 who received the YFV17D yellow fever vaccine.

The V and J genes are TRBV19 and TRBJ1-1; maybe TRBD1 (5 bases). This CDR3 is 13 amino acids long. V lost 1 base and J 4 bases, leaving 7 bases between the germline ends. The germline V gene has CDR1 LNHDA and CDR2 SQIVND (reference sequence). For the CDR3, the DNA is TGTGCCAGTAGTATAGCCGGGACCACTGAAGCTTTCTTT. Its translation: CASSIAGTTEAFF.

This clonotype occurred a few times. This chain's CDR3 is CASSPGGGPGQPQHF. CDR3 nucleotide sequence: TGTGCCAGCAGCCCTGGGGGGGGGCCGGGTCAGCCCCAGCATTTT. The chain uses TRBV5-8 and TRBJ1-5, with D possibly matching TRBD1 (6 bases). The germline V gene encodes CDR1 SGHTS and CDR2 YDEGEE. The CDR3 loop spans 15 amino acids. V shed 4 bases and J shed 6 bases, with 17 bases lying between them.

This clonotype turned up a few times. V usage is TRBV5-4 and J usage is TRBJ2-5; 10 nucleotides line up with TRBD2. Germline V gene sequence: CDR1 SGHNT, CDR2 YYREEE (reference sequence). CDR3 length: 15 residues. V trimming: 3 bases; J trimming: 5 bases; junction bases outside the gene matches: 7. The CDR3 region has the DNA TGTGCCAGCAGCTCCACTAGCGGGGCAGGGGAGACCCAGTACTTC. Amino acid sequence: CASSSTSGAGETQYF.

The chain combines TRBV5-6 with TRBJ2-7; no clear D. The V and J ends lost 1 base and 2 bases respectively, with 7 bases between them. Per the germline V gene, CDR1 is SGHDT and CDR2 is YYEEEE. The CDR3 runs 13 residues. The DNA of the CDR3 is TGTGCCAGCAGCTTGAGGCAGGCCTACGAGCAGTACGTC. Translation: CASSLRQAYEQYV.

This clonotype showed up many times. J is TRBJ1-4 and V is TRBV10-3, with D perhaps matching TRBD1 (5 bases). The V and J ends lost 3 bases and 0 bases respectively, with 5 bases between them. CDR1 and CDR2 from the germline V gene are ENHRY and SYGVKD. The CDR3 is 14 residues long. CDR3 in amino acids: CAISDRATNEKLFF. The CDR3, as DNA: TGTGCCATCAGTGACAGGGCAACTAATGAAAAACTGTTTTTT.

The rearrangement links TRBV29-1 to TRBJ2-6, with a weak D call TRBD1 (5 bases). V dropped 4 bases and J dropped 12 bases, with 7 bases sitting between them. This CDR3 region has 10 residues. CDR1 is SQVTM and CDR2 is ANQGSEA in the germline V gene. In nucleotides, the CDR3 is TGCAGCGTTGGACAGACCGTCCTGACTTTC. Its protein is CSVGQTVLTF.

This clonotype was found many times. The gene calls are TRBV6-5 and TRBJ2-2; 7 positions agree with TRBD1. From germline, CDR1 is MNHEY and CDR2 SVGAGI. Germline trimming cut 4 bases from V and 7 bases from J; bases unmatched to any gene: 6. The length of the CDR3 is 14 residues. CDR3 protein: CASSLRQGGGELFF. The CDR3 coding sequence is TGTGCCAGCAGTTTAAGACAGGGCGGCGGGGAGCTGTTTTTT.

V gene TRBV3-1 combines with J gene TRBJ1-2, with D possibly matching TRBD1 (5 bases). This CDR3 has 13 residues. V lost 0 bases to trimming and J lost 10 bases, with 12 bases between them. The germline V gene encodes CDR1 LGHDT and CDR2 YNNKEL (reference sequence). The CDR3 coding sequence is TGTGCCAGCAGCCAAGATGGCGGGGCGAACTACACCTTC. The encoded protein is CASSQDGGANYTF.

In this sample, this clonotype turned up a few times. The chain has TRBV12-3 or TRBV12-4 and TRBJ1-1; unclear D gene. The CDR3 runs 13 residues. Trimming shortened V by 3 bases and J by 5 bases, and 10 bases separated the two germline ends. The CDR3 is CASSFTSVTEAFF. The CDR3 DNA is TGTGCCAGCAGTTTCACCTCCGTAACTGAAGCTTTCTTT.

The CDR3 DNA sequence: TGTGCCAGCAGGCTGGGGGGGGTTTTAGCTAGGGTGGAGACCCAGTACTTC. Its translation is CASRLGGVLARVETQYF. The chain combines TRBV11-2 with TRBJ2-5; 7 bases are a match to TRBD2. CDR3 length: 17 amino acids. Per the germline V gene, CDR1 is SGHAT and CDR2 is FQNNGV. J gave up 5 bases and V 6 bases, and 18 bases lay outside the gene matches. Variable domain in full (rest from reference TRBV11-2 and TRBJ2-5): EAGVAQSPRYKIIEKRQSVAFWCNPISGHATLYWYQQILGQGPKLLIQFQNNGVVDDSQLPKDRFSAERLKGVDSTLKIQPAKLEDSAVYLCASRLGGVLARVETQYFGPGTRLLVL.

This clonotype was found a few times. V is TRBV20-1 and J is TRBJ2-1, with D maybe TRBD1 (5 bases). The CDR3 length is 14 residues. Germline values: CDR1 DFQATT, CDR2 SNEGSKA (reference sequence). Trimming removed 6 bases from V and 1 base from J, with 13 bases in between. The CDR3 region is CSAPGYFSYNEQFF. The CDR3 DNA reads TGCAGTGCGCCAGGGTATTTTTCCTACAATGAGCAGTTCTTC.

This clonotype was seen at least ten times. The chain recombines TRBV5-6 with TRBJ2-7; D may be TRBD1 or TRBD2 (5 bases each). The CDR3 loop spans 14 amino acids. Germline V gives CDR1 SGHDT, CDR2 YYEEEE. V was trimmed by 2 bases and J by 2 bases, leaving 11 bases between them. CDR3 DNA sequence: TGTGCCAGCAGCTTCCGGGACGCCACCTACGAGCAGTACGTC. Protein: CASSFRDATYEQYV.

This chain links TRBV7-2 with TRBJ2-1; 12 nucleotides agree with TRBD2. After removal of 8 bases from V and 9 bases from J, the junction contained 11 bases not matched to a gene. The CDR3 contains 15 residues. CDR1 and CDR2 (germline): SGHTA, FQGNSA. CDR3 region: CASAYPSGGAGEQFF. The CDR3 region has the DNA TGTGCCAGCGCCTACCCTAGCGGGGGGGCGGGTGAGCAGTTCTTC.

The table lists this clonotype with a few counts. V usage is TRBV12-3 or TRBV12-4 and J usage is TRBJ2-1, with TRBD2 as a possible D gene (6 bases). CDR3 length: 13 amino acids. V was cut by 3 bases and J by 6 bases, with 9 bases left in between. The CDR3, as DNA: TGTGCCAGCAGTTTGGAGGGTATCAATGAGCAGTTCTTC. Amino acid sequence: CASSLEGINEQFF.

This chain connects TRBV12-3 or TRBV12-4 to TRBJ2-5; maybe TRBD2 (6 bases). Trimming cost V 5 bases and J 5 bases, with 15 bases left between them. This CDR3 comprises 14 residues. In DNA form, the CDR3 reads TGTGCCAGCAGTCCACCAGGCGGGGCGGAGACCCAGTACTTC. It specifies CASSPPGGAETQYF.

This clonotype was counted many times. V gene TRBV28 combines with J gene TRBJ1-1; 10 positions agree with TRBD1. The junction had 10 bases not matched to a gene; V was cut back by 5 bases and J by 4 bases. Germline V lookup: CDR1 MDHEN, CDR2 SYDVKM. The CDR3 is 16 residues long. In DNA, the CDR3 is TGTGCCAGCAGTCCCGGGACAGGGGATGGTAGCACTGAAGCTTTCTTT. Translating it yields CASSPGTGDGSTEAFF.

This chain joins TRBV27 and TRBJ1-2; 9 positions agree with TRBD1. The germline V gene has CDR1 MNHEY and CDR2 SMNVEV (reference sequence). V dropped 6 bases and J dropped 3; count of bases not matched to a gene: 5. CDR3 length equals 14 residues. The CDR3 protein is CASSPTGGDYGYTF. The CDR3 nucleotides read TGTGCCAGCAGCCCGACAGGGGGAGACTATGGCTACACCTTC.

This clonotype was detected ten times or more. This chain uses TRBV7-2 with TRBJ2-3; 7 bases are shared with TRBD1. This CDR3 region has 15 residues. Germline assignment: CDR1 SGHTA and CDR2 FQGNSA. V shed 6 bases, J shed 2 bases, and the junction held 8 bases outside the gene matches. DNA for the CDR3: TGTGCCAGCAGTCCTGCTAGGGGGCCCACAGATACGCAGTATTTT. Translated, it gives CASSPARGPTDTQYF.

V gene TRBV28 combines with J gene TRBJ1-5; no definite D call. CDR1 and CDR2 from the germline V gene are MDHEN and SYDVKM. This CDR3 comprises 17 residues. V was shortened by 6 bases and J by 0 bases, with 18 bases between the two germline ends. CDR3 bases: TGTGCCAGCAGCGGCCAGATTCCCCCTTATAGCAATCAGCCCCAGCATTTT. Encoded protein: CASSGQIPPYSNQPQHF.

This clonotype was observed a few times. J is TRBJ2-1 and V is TRBV20-1; the D gene could be TRBD1 or TRBD2 (6 bases each). Between the trimmed V and J ends, which lost 6 bases and 5 bases, there was a span of 17 bases. The CDR3 covers 14 residues. Germline lookup yields CDR1 DFQATT and CDR2 SNEGSKA (reference sequence). The CDR3 spells CSAPRGGGNNEQFF. As DNA, the CDR3 is TGCAGTGCCCCCCGCGGAGGGGGGAACAATGAGCAGTTCTTC.

This clonotype came up a few times. The junction and the germline gene differ at one end; a read error may be behind it. V gene TRBV7-9 combines with J gene TRBJ2-7, with D possibly called TRBD1 or TRBD2 (5 bases each). This CDR3 spans 12 amino acids. Per the germline V gene, CDR1 is SEHNR and CDR2 is FQNEAQ (reference sequence). The CDR3 bases are TGTGCCAGCAGCCGCTCCGGGGCAGCTCTCTTCTTC. It is translated as CASSRSGAALFF.

V and J are TRBV29-1 and TRBJ1-1, with D unclear. The germline V gene encodes CDR1 SQVTM and CDR2 ANQGSEA. This CDR3 has 11 amino acids. The ends were cut back, 4 bases at V and 5 bases at J, with 8 bases in the middle. CDR3: CSVARVTEAFF. CDR3 nucleotide sequence: TGCAGCGTTGCTAGGGTTACTGAAGCTTTCTTT.

This clonotype has a handful of counts. CDR3 bases: TGCAGTGCACCGACAGGGAATTACGAGCAGTACTTC. This codes for CSAPTGNYEQYF. The chain links TRBV20-1 to TRBJ2-7, with 7 positions matching TRBD1. The CDR3 sequence is 12 residues long. The germline V gene has CDR1 DFQATT and CDR2 SNEGSKA (reference sequence). The V segment lost 6 bases and the J segment 4 bases; nucleotides outside the gene matches: 6.

J is TRBJ2-1 and V is TRBV7-2; D possibly uses TRBD1 or TRBD2 (5 bases each). The germline gives CDR1 SGHTA, CDR2 FQGNSA. The CDR3 totals 14 residues. V lost 5 bases and J lost 10, with 18 bases in between. The CDR3 is CASSRGTRVSEQFF. The CDR3 DNA sequence: TGTGCCAGCAGCCGAGGGACCAGGGTTTCGGAGCAGTTCTTC.

The chain employs TRBV28 and TRBJ2-1; possible D gene TRBD1, 5 bases. The germline V gene has CDR1 MDHEN and CDR2 SYDVKM. Trimming removed 8 bases from V and 4 bases from J, with 12 bases in between. The CDR3 is 13 amino acids. CDR3 bases: TGTGCCAGCGGACACTCGATTTACAATGAGCAGTTCTTC. It encodes CASGHSIYNEQFF. Looking up the rest from reference TRBV28 and TRBJ2-1 gives the full variable domain: DVKVTQSSRYLVKRTGEKVFLECVQDMDHENMFWYRQDPGLGLRLIYFSYDVKMKEKGDIPEGYSVSREKKERFSLILESASTNQTSMYLCASGHSIYNEQFFGPGTRLTVL.